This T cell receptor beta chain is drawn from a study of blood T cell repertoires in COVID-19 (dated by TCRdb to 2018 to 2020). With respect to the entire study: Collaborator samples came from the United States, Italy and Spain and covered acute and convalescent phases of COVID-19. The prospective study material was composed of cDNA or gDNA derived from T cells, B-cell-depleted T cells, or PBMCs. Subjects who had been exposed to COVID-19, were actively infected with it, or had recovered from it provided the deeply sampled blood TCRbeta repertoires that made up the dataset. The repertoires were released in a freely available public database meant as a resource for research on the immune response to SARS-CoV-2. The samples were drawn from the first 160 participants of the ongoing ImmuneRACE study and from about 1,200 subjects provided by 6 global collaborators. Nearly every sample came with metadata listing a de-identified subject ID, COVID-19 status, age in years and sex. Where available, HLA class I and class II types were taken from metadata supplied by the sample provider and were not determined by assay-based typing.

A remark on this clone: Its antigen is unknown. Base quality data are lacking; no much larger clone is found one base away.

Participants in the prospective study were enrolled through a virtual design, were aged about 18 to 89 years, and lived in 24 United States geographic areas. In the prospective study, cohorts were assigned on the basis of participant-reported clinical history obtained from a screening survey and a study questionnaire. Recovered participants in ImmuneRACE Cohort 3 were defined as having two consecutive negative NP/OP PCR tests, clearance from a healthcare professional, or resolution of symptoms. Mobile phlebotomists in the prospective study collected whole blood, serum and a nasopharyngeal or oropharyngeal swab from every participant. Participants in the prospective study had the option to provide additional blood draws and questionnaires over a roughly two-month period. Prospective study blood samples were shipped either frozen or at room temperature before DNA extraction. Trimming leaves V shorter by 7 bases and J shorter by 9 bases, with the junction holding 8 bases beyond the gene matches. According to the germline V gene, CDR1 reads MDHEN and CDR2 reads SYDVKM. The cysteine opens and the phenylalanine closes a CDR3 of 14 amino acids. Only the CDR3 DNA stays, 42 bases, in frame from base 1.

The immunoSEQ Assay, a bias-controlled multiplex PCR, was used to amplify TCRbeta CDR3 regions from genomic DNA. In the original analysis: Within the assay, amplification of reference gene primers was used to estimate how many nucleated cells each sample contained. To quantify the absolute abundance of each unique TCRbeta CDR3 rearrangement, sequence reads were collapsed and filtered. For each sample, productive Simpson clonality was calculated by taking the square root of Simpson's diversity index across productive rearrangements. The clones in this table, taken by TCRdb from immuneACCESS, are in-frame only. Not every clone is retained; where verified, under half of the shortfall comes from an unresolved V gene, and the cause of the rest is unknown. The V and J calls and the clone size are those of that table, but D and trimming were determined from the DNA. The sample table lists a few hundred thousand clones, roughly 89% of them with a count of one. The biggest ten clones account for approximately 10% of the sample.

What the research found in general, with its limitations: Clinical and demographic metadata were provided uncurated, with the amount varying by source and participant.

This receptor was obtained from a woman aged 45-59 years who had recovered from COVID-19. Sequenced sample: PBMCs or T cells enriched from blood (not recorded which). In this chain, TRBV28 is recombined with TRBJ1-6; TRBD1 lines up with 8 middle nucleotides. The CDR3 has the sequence CASTPGGRGSPLHF. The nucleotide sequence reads TGTGCCAGCACCCCAGGGGGCAGGGGTTCACCCCTCCACTTT.